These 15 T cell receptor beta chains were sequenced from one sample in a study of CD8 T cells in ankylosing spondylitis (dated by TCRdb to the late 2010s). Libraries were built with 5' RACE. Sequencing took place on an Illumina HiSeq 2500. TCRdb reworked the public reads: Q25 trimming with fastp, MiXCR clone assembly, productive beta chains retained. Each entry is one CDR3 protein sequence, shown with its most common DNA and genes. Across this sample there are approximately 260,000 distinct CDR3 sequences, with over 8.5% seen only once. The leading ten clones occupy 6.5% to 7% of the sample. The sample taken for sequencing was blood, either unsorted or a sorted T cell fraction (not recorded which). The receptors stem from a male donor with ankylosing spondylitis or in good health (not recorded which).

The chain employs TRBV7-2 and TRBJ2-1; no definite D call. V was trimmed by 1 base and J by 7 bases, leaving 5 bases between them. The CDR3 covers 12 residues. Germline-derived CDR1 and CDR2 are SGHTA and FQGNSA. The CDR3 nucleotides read TGTGCCAGCAGCTTAGGTTGGAATGAGCAGTTCTTC. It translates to CASSLGWNEQFF. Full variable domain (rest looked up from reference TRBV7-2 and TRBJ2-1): GAGVSQSPSNKVTEKGKDVELRCDPISGHTALYWYRQSLGQGLEFLIYFQGNSAPDKSGLPSDRFSAERTGGSVSTLTIQRTQQEDSAVYLCASSLGWNEQFFGPGTRLTVL.

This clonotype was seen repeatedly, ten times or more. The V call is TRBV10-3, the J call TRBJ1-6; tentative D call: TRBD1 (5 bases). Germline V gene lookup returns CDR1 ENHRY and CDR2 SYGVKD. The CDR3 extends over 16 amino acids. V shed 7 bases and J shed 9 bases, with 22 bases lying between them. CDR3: CAINEKGLKGSSPLHF. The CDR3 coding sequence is TGTGCCATCAACGAGAAAGGCTTAAAGGGGTCTTCACCCCTCCACTTT.

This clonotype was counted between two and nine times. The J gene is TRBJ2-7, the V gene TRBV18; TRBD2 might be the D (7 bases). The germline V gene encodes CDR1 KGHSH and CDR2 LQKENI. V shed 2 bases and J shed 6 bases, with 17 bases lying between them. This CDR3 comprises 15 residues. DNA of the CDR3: TGTGCCAGCTCACCAGAAGGGGGGGGCCTCTCCGAGCAGTACTTC. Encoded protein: CASSPEGGGLSEQYF. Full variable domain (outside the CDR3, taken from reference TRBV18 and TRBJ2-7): NAGVMQNPRHLVRRRGQEARLRCSPMKGHSHVYWYRQLPEEGLKFMVYLQKENIIDESGMPKERFSAEFPKEGPSILRIQQVVRGDSAAYFCASSPEGGGLSEQYFGPGTRLTVT.

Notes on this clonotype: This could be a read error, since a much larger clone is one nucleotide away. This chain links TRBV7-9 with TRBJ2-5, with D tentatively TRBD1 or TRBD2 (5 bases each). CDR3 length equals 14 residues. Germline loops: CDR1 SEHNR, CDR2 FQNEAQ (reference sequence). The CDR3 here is CTSSFGGSAETQYF. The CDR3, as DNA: TGTACCAGCAGCTTTGGGGGATCTGCAGAGACCCAGTACTTC.

The CDR3 loop is CASSPMDRGSGANVLTF. The CDR3 DNA follows: TGCGCCAGCAGCCCGATGGACAGGGGCTCTGGGGCCAACGTCCTGACTTTC. The chain carries TRBV4-3 and TRBJ2-6; the match to TRBD1 covers 9 bases. CDR1 is LGHNA, CDR2 YSLEER, per germline. Trimming cost V 4 bases and J 0 bases; bases outside gene matches: 4. The CDR3 is 17 residues long.

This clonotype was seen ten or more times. In nucleotides, the CDR3 is TGTGCCAGCAGCTCTGAGTTTGCGGGGTCGTCCTACGAGCAGTACTTC. This sequence encodes CASSSEFAGSSYEQYF. V is TRBV7-9 and J is TRBJ2-7, with D possibly matching TRBD2 (6 bases). V gave up 4 bases and J gave up 1 base, with 17 bases separating them. The CDR3 spans 16 residues. CDR1 SEHNR and CDR2 FQNEAQ come from the germline V gene (reference sequence). Full variable domain (rest looked up from reference TRBV7-9 and TRBJ2-7): DTGVSQNPRHKITKRGQNVTFRCDPISEHNRLYWYRQTLGQGPEFLTYFQNEAQLEKSRLLSDRFSAERPKGSFSTLEIQRTEQGDSAMYLCASSSEFAGSSYEQYFGPGTRLTVT.

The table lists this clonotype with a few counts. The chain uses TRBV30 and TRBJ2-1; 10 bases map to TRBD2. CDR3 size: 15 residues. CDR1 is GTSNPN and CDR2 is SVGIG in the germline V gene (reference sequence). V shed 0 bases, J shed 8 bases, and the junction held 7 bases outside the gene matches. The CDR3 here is CAWSVSASGSHEQFF. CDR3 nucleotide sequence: TGTGCCTGGAGTGTAAGTGCTAGCGGGAGCCATGAGCAGTTCTTC.

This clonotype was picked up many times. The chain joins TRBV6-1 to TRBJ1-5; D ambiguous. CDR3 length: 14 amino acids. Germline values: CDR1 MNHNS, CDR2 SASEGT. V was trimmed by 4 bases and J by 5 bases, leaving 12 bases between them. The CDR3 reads CASSGPGSHQPQHF. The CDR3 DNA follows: TGTGCCAGCAGTGGACCGGGGTCTCATCAGCCCCAGCATTTT.

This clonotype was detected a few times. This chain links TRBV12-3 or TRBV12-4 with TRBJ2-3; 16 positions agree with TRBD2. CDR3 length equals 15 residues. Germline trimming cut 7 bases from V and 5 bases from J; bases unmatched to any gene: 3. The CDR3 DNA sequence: TGTGCCAGCACGGGGACTAGCGGGAGGGTAGATACGCAGTATTTT. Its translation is CASTGTSGRVDTQYF.

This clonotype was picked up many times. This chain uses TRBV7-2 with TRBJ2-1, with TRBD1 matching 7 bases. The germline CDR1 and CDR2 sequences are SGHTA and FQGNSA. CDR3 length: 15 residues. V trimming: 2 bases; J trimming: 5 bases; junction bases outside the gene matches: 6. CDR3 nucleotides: TGTGCCAGCAGCTTAACGAGGGGGCTTAACAATGAGCAGTTCTTC. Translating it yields CASSLTRGLNNEQFF.

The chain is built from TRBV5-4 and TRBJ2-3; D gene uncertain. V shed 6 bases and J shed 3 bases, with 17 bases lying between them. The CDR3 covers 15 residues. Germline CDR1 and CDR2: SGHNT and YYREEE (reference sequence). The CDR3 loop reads CASTPRQAATDTQYF. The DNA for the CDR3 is TGTGCCAGCACCCCGAGGCAGGCAGCAACAGATACGCAGTATTTT.

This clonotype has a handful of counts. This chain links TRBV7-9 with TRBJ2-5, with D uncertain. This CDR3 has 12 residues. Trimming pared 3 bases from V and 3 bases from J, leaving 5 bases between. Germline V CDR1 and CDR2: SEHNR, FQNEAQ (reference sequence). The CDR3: CASSFDKETQYF. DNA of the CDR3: TGTGCCAGCAGCTTTGATAAAGAGACCCAGTACTTC. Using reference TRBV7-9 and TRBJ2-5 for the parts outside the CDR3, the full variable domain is DTGVSQNPRHKITKRGQNVTFRCDPISEHNRLYWYRQTLGQGPEFLTYFQNEAQLEKSRLLSDRFSAERPKGSFSTLEIQRTEQGDSAMYLCASSFDKETQYFGPGTRLLVL.

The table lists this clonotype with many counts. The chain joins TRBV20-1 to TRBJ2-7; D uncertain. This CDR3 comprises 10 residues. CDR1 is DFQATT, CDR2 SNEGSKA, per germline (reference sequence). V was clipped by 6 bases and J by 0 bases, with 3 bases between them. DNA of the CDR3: TGCAGTGCATTCTCCTACGAGCAGTACTTC. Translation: CSAFSYEQYF.

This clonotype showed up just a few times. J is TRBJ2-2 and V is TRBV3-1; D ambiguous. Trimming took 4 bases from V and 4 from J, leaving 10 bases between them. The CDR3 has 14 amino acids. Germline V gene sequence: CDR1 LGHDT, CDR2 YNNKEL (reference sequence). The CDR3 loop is CASSPSYRTGELFF. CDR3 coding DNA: TGTGCCAGCAGCCCGAGTTACCGCACCGGGGAGCTGTTTTTT. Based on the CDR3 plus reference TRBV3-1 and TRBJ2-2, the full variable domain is DTAVSQTPKYLVTQMGNDKSIKCEQNLGHDTMYWYKQDSKKFLKIMFSYNNKELIINETVPNRFSPKSPDKAHLNLHINSLELGDSAVYFCASSPSYRTGELFFGEGSRLTVL.

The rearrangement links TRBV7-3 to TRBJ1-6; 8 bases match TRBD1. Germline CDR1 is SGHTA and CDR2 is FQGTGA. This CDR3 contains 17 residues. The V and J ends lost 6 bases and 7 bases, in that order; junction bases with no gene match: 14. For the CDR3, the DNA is TGTGCCAGCAGTTCACGGGGCGAGGACAGGGAAAATTCACCCCTCCACTTT. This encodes CASSSRGEDRENSPLHF.